This is a list of T cell receptor beta chains from one sample in a study of T cells in Graves' hyperthyroidism and ophthalmopathy. TCRdb reprocessed the multiplex PCR reads with MiXCR, giving one entry per CDR3 protein. The table has over 120,000 distinct CDR3 sequences, roughly a fifth seen once. The sequenced material came from blood. These receptors all come from a woman aged 50 to 60 with Graves' hyperthyroidism that later progressed to Graves' ophthalmopathy. Both conserved end residues are part of each CDR3. A D gene is named only where the DNA matches it firmly. Some rows mark clone size as missing; the rest say once, few, many or name a class of expanded clone.

j_call | v_call | clone_size | d_call | cdr3_aa | cdr3_nt
TRBJ1-6 | TRBV28 | few | . | CASRPPPVNSPLHF | TGTGCCAGCAGGCCCCCGCCAGTTAATTCACCCCTCCACTTT
TRBJ2-7 | TRBV10-1 | . | . | CASSEPQGPEQYF | TGCGCCAGCAGTGAGCCACAGGGTCCCGAGCAGTACTTC
TRBJ2-7 | TRBV7-8 | . | TRBD2 | CASSSSGTSGLSSYEQYF | TGTGCCAGCAGCTCCTCCGGGACTAGCGGGTTGAGCTCCTACGAGCAGTACTTC
TRBJ1-2 | TRBV10-3 | many | TRBD1 | CAISVQQGASSGYTF | TGTGCCATCAGTGTACAACAGGGGGCGTCGAGCGGCTACACCTTC
TRBJ2-1 | TRBV28 | . | . | CASSTGRNEQFF | TGTGCCAGCAGTACAGGGAGGAATGAGCAGTTCTTC
TRBJ2-7 | TRBV12-5 | many | . | CASGSGPSEQYF | TGTGCTAGTGGCTCCGGGCCAAGCGAGCAGTACTTC
TRBJ1-5 | TRBV5-5 | many | . | CASSLGRHNQPQHF | TGTGCCAGCAGCTTGGGGAGGCACAATCAGCCCCAGCATTTT
TRBJ2-5 | TRBV20-1 | many | . | CSARGLGAGETQYF | TGCAGTGCTAGAGGGCTAGGCGCAGGGGAGACCCAGTACTTC
TRBJ2-4 | TRBV20-1 | many | TRBD2 | CSARDLLAGLAKNIQYF | TGCAGTGCTAGAGATCTACTAGCGGGGCTAGCCAAAAACATTCAGTACTTC
TRBJ2-1 | TRBV29-1 | many | TRBD2 | CSVSSTSGRGDEQFF | TGCAGCGTTTCATCGACTAGCGGGAGGGGGGATGAGCAGTTCTTC
TRBJ2-3 | TRBV6-5 | many | . | CASSYRVGGTDTQYF | TGTGCCAGCAGTTACAGGGTAGGCGGCACAGATACGCAGTATTTT
TRBJ1-5 | TRBV28 | many | TRBD1 | CASSFGDRDQPQHF | TGTGCCAGCAGTTTTGGGGACAGGGATCAGCCCCAGCATTTT
TRBJ2-5 | TRBV3-1 | many | TRBD2 | CASSQSAGGRETQYF | TGTGCCAGCAGCCAATCGGCGGGAGGAAGAGAGACCCAGTACTTC
TRBJ2-1 | TRBV10-3 | few | . | CAISEERPGEQFF | TGTGCCATCAGTGAAGAGCGCCCGGGGGAGCAGTTCTTC